This is a list of T cell receptor beta chains from one sample in a study of read filtering for tumor transcriptome and immune sequencing. TCRdb re-derived calls from the reads in MiXCR, one entry per CDR3 protein. The sample has 100,000 to 150,000 distinct CDR3 sequences; roughly 13% are singletons. The sequenced sample consisted of a population of CD138-negative cells sorted from bone marrow. The receptors here all came from a donor at least 40 years old with multiple myeloma. Each CDR3 is given with its conserved first and last residue.

J	V	CDR3
TRBJ2-1	TRBV6-5	CASSLAGTGNWNEQFF
TRBJ1-1	TRBV4-2	CASSSRTGVRNTEAFF
TRBJ2-3	TRBV5-1	CASSSPGLGTDTQYF
TRBJ2-2	TRBV27	CASSSIGLSNTGELFF
TRBJ2-3	TRBV18	CASSPQRRANTDTQYF
TRBJ1-5	TRBV20-1	CSARGQGTHNQPQHF
TRBJ2-2	TRBV29-1	CSVRPGAYTGELFF
TRBJ2-5	TRBV5-1	CASSLDRYQETQYF
TRBJ2-1	TRBV20-1	CSASNLGGILNEQFF
TRBJ2-1	TRBV7-9	CASRRDSNEQFF
TRBJ2-1	TRBV5-5	CASSAASVSYNEQFF
TRBJ2-7	TRBV4-3	CASSQWDRGYEQYF
TRBJ1-4	TRBV9	CASSVEDRSGGEKLFF
TRBJ2-1	TRBV6-1	CASHDPGTGGGEQFF
TRBJ1-2	TRBV25-1	CASSEAPGQGAHYGYTF
TRBJ2-2	TRBV7-6	CASSKGLNTGELFF
TRBJ2-2	TRBV29-1	CSFRDSGITGELFF
TRBJ2-1	TRBV7-3	CASSPGTSNYNEQFF
TRBJ2-6	TRBV4-3	CASSQERASVLTF
TRBJ1-1	TRBV4-1	CASSQGSGTTEAFF
TRBJ1-1	TRBV14	CVSRLGTGGTEAFF
TRBJ2-1	TRBV2	CASTSGGREMKFF
TRBJ2-4	TRBV20-1	CSASTRRAKNIQYF
TRBJ2-1	TRBV6-2/TRBV6-3	CASSYSGLTYNEQFF
TRBJ2-1	TRBV7-2	CASITGTSRSKWFNGQFF
TRBJ1-5	TRBV4-2	CASSQDQGGGPQHF
TRBJ2-1	TRBV18	CASSPSSPDNEQFF
TRBJ2-7	TRBV5-1	CASSLGSADLSVYEQYF
TRBJ2-7	TRBV19	CASMGSSEQYF
TRBJ2-3	TRBV6-2/TRBV6-3	CASRRLAGEVDTQYF
TRBJ2-7	TRBV3-1	CASSQGTRFWQYF
TRBJ2-1	TRBV27	CASSSAGALKRF
TRBJ2-1	TRBV19	CASSFAGGSGNEQFF
TRBJ2-3	TRBV11-2	CAGSLASSAPDTQYF
TRBJ2-1	TRBV29-1	CSVEAPLGALRGEQFF
TRBJ1-6	TRBV5-4	CASSIPGQGTSPLHF
TRBJ2-1	TRBV29-1	CSVDLDNEQFF
TRBJ1-2	TRBV2	CASSFTYGYTF
TRBJ1-1	TRBV7-3	CASSLTGVTEAFF
TRBJ1-1	TRBV29-1	CSVLNTEAFF
TRBJ1-1	TRBV5-4	CASSLGPRQGNYMNTEAFF
TRBJ2-1	TRBV6-5	CASSYPPSGAGEQFF
TRBJ2-1	TRBV11-3	CASSSLAGGYNEQFF
TRBJ2-5	TRBV3-1	CASSHWRETQYF
TRBJ2-1	TRBV20-1	CSASSSLARTYNEQFF
TRBJ2-5	TRBV20-1	CSARDRRGGTGAQYF